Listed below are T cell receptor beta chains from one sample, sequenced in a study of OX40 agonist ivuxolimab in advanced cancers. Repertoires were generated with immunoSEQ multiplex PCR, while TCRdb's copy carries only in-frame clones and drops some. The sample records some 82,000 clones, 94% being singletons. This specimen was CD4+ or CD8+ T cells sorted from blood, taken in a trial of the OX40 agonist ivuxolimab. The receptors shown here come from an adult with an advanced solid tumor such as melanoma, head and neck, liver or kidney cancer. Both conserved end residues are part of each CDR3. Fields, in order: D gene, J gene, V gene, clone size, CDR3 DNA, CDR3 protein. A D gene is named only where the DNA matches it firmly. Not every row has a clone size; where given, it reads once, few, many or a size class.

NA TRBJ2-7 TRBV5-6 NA TGTGCCAGCAGCCAAGGGGGCTACGAGCAGTACTTC CASSQGGYEQYF
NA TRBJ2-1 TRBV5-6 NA TGTGCCAGCAGCTTGGAGCCTTTGCTTGGCTTCAATGAGCAGTTCTTC CASSLEPLLGFNEQFF
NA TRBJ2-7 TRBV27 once TGTGCCAGCAGTTCCGGGGACTCCTACGAGCAGTACTTC CASSSGDSYEQYF
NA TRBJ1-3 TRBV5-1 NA TGCGCCAGCAAGGGGCTCTCTGGGAGCTCTGGAAACACCATATATTTT CASKGLSGSSGNTIYF
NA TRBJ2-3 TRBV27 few TGTGCCAGCAGGCCACGATCCGCTAGCACAGATACGCAGTATTTT CASRPRSASTDTQYF
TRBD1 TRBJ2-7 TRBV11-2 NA TGTGCCAGCAGCCCTGACAGGGGAATCTACTACGAGCAGTACTTC CASSPDRGIYYEQYF
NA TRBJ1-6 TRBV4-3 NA TGCGCCAGCAGCCAGGGTTCCGGGACAACTTATAATTCACCCCTCCACTTT CASSQGSGTTYNSPLHF
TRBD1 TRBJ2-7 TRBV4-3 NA TGCGCCAGCAGCCAAGACAGGGGGTACGAGCAGTACTTC CASSQDRGYEQYF
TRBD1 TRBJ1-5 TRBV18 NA TGTGCCAGCTCACAAAAAAGACAGGGGGCAGGGAATCAGCCCCAGCATTTT CASSQKRQGAGNQPQHF
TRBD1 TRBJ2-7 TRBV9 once TGTGCCAGCAGCGTAGCGGCAGGGGGAGAGTCCTACGAGCAGTACTTC CASSVAAGGESYEQYF
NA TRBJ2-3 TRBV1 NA TGCACCAGCAGCCAAGAGCGGCAGGGTGAGATGACGGGAGGCGCAGATACGCAGTATTTT CTSSQERQGEMTGGADTQYF
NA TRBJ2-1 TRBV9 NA TGTGCCAGCAGCATACCGTCCGGGACCACGACCTACAATGAGCAGTTCTTC CASSIPSGTTTYNEQFF
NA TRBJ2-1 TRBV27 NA TGTGCCAGCAGTTTATCCGAGTACAATGAGCAGTTCTTC CASSLSEYNEQFF
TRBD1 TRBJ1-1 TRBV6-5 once TGTGCCAGCAGTTACTCGGGGACAGGGACGGGGGCTTTCTTT CASSYSGTGTGAFF
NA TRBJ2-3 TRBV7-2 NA TGTGCCAGCAGCTCCCCCATAGGACGGATGCCCACAGATACGCAGTATTTT CASSSPIGRMPTDTQYF
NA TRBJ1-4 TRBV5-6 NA TGTGCCAGCAGCCCGGACAACACAACTAATGAAAAACTGTTTTTT CASSPDNTTNEKLFF